The clone carrying this TCR beta chain occurred many times. The length of the CDR3 is 17 residues. CDR1 and CDR2 from the germline V gene are MNHEY and SMNVEV (reference sequence). The V and J ends lost 3 bases and 9 bases, in that order; junction bases with no gene match: 14. The entry originates in a study of Graves' ophthalmopathy and Graves' hyperthyroidism. TCR beta CDR3 amplification used RNA transcripts. The first-round RT-PCR employed HTBI primers together with the Qiagen OneStep RT-PCR kit. A multiplex PCR was then performed as the second round. TCRdb fed the multiplex PCR reads into MiXCR, producing one record per CDR3 protein. The sample contains 400,000 to 500,000 distinct CDR3 sequences, more than 20% of which appear only once.

This receptor was obtained from a young woman with stable Graves' hyperthyroidism. Specimen: peripheral blood. The chain links TRBV27 to TRBJ1-6; 7 bases fit TRBD1. CDR3 sequence reads: CASSFRGTEAHSSPLHF. The CDR3 DNA reads as TGTGCCAGCAGTTTTCGTGGGACAGAGGCACACTCTTCACCCCTCCACTTT.